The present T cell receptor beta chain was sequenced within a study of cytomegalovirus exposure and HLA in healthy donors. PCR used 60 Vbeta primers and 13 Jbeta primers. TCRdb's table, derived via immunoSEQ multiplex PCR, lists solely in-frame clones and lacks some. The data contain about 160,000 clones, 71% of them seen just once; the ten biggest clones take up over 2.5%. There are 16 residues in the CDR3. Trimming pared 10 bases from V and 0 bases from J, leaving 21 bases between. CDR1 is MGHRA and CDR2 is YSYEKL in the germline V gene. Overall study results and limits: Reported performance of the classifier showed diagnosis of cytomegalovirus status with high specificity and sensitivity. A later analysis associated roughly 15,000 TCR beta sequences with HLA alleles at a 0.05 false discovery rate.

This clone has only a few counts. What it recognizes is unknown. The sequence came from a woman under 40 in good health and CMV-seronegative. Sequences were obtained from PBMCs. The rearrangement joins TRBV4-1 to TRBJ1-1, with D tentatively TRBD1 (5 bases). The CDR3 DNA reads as TGCGCCACCCAAAGAACTCAGGGACTGGTGAACACTGAAGCTTTCTTT. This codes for CATQRTQGLVNTEAFF.